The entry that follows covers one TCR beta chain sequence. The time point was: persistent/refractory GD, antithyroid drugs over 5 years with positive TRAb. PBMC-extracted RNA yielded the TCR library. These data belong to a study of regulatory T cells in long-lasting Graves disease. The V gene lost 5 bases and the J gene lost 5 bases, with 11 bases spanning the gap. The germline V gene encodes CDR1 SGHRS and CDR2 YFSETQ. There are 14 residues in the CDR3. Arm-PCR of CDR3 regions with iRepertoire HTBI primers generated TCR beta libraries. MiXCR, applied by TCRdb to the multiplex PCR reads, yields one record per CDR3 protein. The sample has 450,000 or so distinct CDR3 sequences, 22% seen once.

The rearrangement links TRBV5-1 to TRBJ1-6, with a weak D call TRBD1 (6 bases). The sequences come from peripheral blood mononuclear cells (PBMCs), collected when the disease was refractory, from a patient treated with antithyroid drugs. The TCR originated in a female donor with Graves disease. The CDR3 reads CASRGGSDNSPLHF. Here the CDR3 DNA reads TGCGCCAGCAGAGGGGGGTCAGATAATTCACCCCTCCACTTT.